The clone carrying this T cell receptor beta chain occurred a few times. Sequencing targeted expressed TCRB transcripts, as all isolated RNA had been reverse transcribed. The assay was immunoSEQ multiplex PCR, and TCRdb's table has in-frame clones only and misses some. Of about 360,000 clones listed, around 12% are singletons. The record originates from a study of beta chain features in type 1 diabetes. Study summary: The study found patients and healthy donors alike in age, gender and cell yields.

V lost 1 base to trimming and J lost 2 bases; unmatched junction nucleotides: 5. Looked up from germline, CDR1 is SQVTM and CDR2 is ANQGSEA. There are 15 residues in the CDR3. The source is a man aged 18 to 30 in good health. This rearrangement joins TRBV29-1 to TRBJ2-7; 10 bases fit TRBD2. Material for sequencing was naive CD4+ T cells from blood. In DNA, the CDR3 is TGCAGCGTTGAAGTGGGGACTAGCGCTCCCTACGAGCAGTACTTC. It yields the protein CSVEVGTSAPYEQYF.